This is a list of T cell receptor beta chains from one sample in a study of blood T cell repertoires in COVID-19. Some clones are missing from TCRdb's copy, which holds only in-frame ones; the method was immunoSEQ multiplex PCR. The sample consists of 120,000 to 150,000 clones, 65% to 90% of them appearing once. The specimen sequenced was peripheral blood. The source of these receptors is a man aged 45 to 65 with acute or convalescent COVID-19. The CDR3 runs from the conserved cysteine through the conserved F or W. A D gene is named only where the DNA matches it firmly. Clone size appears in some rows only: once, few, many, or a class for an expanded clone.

TGCGCCAGCAGCCAAGATAGAGTGGAGCTCACCAATGAGCAGTTCTTC CASSQDRVELTNEQFF TRBV4-1 - TRBJ2-1 -
TGTGCCAGCAGCCGGCATCTAGCGGGGGGCACAGATACGCAGTATTTT CASSRHLAGGTDTQYF TRBV3-1/TRBV3-2 - TRBJ2-3 TRBD2
TGCGCCAGCAGACCGCTAGCCCTATCCTACAATGAGCAGTTCTTC CASRPLALSYNEQFF TRBV4-1 - TRBJ2-1 -
TGTGCCAGCAGCCAAGGACAGGGTGGCTACGAGCAGTACTTC CASSQGQGGYEQYF TRBV3-1/TRBV3-2 once TRBJ2-7 TRBD1
TGTGCCAGCAGTTCGAGTTGGACTAGCGGTACAGATACGCAGTATTTT CASSSSWTSGTDTQYF TRBV28 - TRBJ2-3 TRBD2
TGCGCCAGCAGCTTGATCCAGGGTACCGAGCAGTACTTC CASSLIQGTEQYF TRBV5-1 - TRBJ2-7 -
TGTGCCAGTACCTCAGAGGGACAGGGCTCCTATGGCTACACCTTC CASTSEGQGSYGYTF TRBV19 - TRBJ1-2 TRBD1
TGTGCCAGCAGCTTAGGGCTAGCGGGAGTCAATGAGCAGTTCTTC CASSLGLAGVNEQFF TRBV7-2 - TRBJ2-1 TRBD2
TGTGCCAGCAGTGACGGGACTAGCGGGAGAGAGTACCAAGAGACCCAGTACTTC CASSDGTSGREYQETQYF TRBV6-1 - TRBJ2-5 TRBD2
TGCAGCGTTCTTACAGGGGCTAACTATGGCTACACCTTC CSVLTGANYGYTF TRBV29-1 - TRBJ1-2 TRBD1
TGCGCCAGCAGCTTGGGGGTAACAGGGGCTGGGGAAAAACTGTTTTTT CASSLGVTGAGEKLFF TRBV5-1 once TRBJ1-4 TRBD1